This TCR beta chain was captured by sequencing in a study of T cell repertoires in cytomegalovirus infection. Study context: Recently identified HLA-C-restricted CMV epitopes and well-studied HLA-B-restricted CMV epitopes were used by the study. The study's findings and limits: HLA-C-restricted CMV clonotypes gave the most frequent clonotype in two of eight donors. Based on cumulative public TCR beta family frequency, carriers of CMV plus the relevant HLA were identified.

V was clipped by 6 bases and J by 11 bases; unmatched bases: 13. CDR3 length equals 14 residues. Each CDR3 protein gets one entry after TCRdb re-called the reads with MiXCR. Seen here are about half a million distinct CDR3 sequences, roughly 42% observed once, and the top ten hold 43%. To note about this clonotype: Its antigen is not known.

The chain links TRBV12-3 or TRBV12-4 to TRBJ1-2; 9 bases fit TRBD1. This TCR was sampled from a human donor in good health (CMV status not recorded). Some clones in this sample may be carry-over from other donors' samples. The sequences come from cultured PBMCs, collected from culture after CMV antigen stimulation. The CDR3 loop reads CASSPTGTGLGYTF. The CDR3 DNA reads TGTGCCAGCAGCCCCACCGGGACAGGGTTAGGTTACACCTTC.